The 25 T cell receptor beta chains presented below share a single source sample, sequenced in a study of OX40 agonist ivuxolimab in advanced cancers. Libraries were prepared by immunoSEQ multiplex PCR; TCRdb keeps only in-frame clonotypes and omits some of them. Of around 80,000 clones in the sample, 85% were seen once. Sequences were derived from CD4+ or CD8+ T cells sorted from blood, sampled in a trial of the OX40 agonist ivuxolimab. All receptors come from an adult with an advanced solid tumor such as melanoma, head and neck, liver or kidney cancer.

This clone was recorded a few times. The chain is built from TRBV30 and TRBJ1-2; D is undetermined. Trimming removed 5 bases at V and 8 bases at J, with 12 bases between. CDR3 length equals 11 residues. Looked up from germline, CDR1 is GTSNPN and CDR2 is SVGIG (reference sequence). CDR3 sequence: CAWGPSGGYTF. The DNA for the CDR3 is TGTGCCTGGGGCCCCTCGGGGGGCTACACCTTC.

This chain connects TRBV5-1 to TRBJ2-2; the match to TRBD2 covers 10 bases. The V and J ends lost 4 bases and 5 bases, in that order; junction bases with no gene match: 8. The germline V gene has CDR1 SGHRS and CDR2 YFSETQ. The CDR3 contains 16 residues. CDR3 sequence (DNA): TGCGCCAGCAGCCTCCCGGGACTAGCGAGGACCGGGGAGCTGTTTTTT. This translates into CASSLPGLARTGELFF.

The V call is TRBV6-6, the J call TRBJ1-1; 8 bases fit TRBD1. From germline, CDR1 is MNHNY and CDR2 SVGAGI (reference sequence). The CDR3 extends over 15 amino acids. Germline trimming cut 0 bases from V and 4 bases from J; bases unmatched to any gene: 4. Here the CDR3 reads CASSYSLQGVTEAFF. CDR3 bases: TGTGCCAGCAGTTACTCACTACAGGGGGTCACTGAAGCTTTCTTT.

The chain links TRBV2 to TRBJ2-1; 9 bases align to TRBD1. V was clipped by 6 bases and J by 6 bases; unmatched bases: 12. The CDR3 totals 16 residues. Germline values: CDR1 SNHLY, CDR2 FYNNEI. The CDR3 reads CASRAQTGTGPNEQFF. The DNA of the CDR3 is TGTGCCAGCAGAGCACAAACCGGGACAGGGCCCAATGAGCAGTTCTTC.

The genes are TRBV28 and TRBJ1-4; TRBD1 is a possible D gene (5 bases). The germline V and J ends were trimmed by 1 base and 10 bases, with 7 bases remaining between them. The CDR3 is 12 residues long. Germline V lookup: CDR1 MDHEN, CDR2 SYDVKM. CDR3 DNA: TGTGCCAGCAGTTTATATGGGGGAAAACTGTTTTTT. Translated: CASSLYGGKLFF.

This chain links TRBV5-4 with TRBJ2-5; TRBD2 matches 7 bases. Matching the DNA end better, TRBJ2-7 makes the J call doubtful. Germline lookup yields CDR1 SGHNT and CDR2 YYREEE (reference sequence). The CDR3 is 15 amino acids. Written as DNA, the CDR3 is TGTGCCAGCACCGGGTCCTTGGGGGGGAGCCACGAGCAGTACTTC. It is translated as CASTGSLGGSHEQYF.

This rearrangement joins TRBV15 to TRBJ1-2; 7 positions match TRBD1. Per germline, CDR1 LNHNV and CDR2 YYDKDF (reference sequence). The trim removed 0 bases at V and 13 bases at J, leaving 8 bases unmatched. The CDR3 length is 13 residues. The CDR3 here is CATSRDRGSPSTF. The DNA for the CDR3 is TGTGCCACCAGCAGAGACAGGGGGTCCCCCTCCACCTTC. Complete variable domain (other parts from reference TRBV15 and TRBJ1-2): DAMVIQNPRYQVTQFGKPVTLSCSQTLNHNVMYWYQQKSSQAPKLLFHYYDKDFNNEADTPDNFQSRRPNTSFCFLDIRSPGLGDTAMYLCATSRDRGSPSTFGSGTRLTVV.

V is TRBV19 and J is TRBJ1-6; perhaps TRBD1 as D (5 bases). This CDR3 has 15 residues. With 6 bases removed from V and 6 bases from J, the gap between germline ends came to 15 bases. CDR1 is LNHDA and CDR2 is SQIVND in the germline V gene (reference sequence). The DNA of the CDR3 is TGTGCCAGTAGCGAGGACATGTGGGGTAATTCACCCCTCCACTTT. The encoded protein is CASSEDMWGNSPLHF.

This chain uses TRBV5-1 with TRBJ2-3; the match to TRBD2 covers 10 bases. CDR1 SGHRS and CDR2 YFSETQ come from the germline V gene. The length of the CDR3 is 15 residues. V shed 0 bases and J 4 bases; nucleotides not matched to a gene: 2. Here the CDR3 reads CASSLGGLAADTQYF. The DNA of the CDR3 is TGCGCCAGCAGCTTGGGCGGACTAGCGGCAGATACGCAGTATTTT.

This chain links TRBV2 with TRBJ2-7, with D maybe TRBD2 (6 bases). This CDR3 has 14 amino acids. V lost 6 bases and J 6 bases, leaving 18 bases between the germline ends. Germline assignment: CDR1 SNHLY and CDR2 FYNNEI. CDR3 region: CASSVLGGVTEQYF. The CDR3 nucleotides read TGTGCCAGCAGCGTACTCGGAGGGGTTACCGAGCAGTACTTC.

CDR3 loop: CASSPLGGTNQPQHF. The CDR3 DNA reads TGTGCCAGCAGCCCTCTCGGGGGTACCAATCAGCCCCAGCATTTT. The chain couples TRBV7-2 to TRBJ1-5; possible D gene TRBD1, 5 bases. CDR1 is SGHTA and CDR2 is FQGNSA in the germline V gene. CDR3 length: 15 amino acids. Trimming pared 5 bases from V and 3 bases from J, leaving 14 bases between.

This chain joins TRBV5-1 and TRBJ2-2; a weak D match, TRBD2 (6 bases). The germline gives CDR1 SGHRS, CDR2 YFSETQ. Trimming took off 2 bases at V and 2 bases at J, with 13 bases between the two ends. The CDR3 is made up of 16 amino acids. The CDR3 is CASSFRRGSNTGELFF. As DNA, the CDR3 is TGCGCCAGCAGCTTCCGCCGGGGGAGTAACACCGGGGAGCTGTTTTTT.

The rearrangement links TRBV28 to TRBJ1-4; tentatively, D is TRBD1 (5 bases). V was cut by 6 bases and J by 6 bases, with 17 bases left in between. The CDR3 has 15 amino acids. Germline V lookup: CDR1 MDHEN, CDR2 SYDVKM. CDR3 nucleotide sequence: TGTGCCAGCAGCCCCGCGACAGCTGGAGATGAAAAACTGTTTTTT. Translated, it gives CASSPATAGDEKLFF.

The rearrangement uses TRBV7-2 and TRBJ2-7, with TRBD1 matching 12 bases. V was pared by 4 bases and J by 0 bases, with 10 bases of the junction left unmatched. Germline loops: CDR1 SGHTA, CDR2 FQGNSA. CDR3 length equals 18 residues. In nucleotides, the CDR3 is TGTGCCAGCAGCTGGCCGGGACAGGGGGCAGGAAGCTCCTACGAGCAGTACTTC. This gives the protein CASSWPGQGAGSSYEQYF.

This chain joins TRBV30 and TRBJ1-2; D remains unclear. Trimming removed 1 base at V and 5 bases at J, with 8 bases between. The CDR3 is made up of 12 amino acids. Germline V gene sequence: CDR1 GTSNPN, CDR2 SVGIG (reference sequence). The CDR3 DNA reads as TGTGCCTGGAGTGCCTGGGAGTATGGCTACACCTTC. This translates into CAWSAWEYGYTF.

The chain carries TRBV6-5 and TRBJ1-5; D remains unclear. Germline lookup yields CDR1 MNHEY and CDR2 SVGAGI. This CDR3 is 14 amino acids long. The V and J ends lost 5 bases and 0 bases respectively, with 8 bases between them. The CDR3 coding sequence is TGTGCCAGCAGTAACGACAATAGCAATCAGCCCCAGCATTTT. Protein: CASSNDNSNQPQHF.

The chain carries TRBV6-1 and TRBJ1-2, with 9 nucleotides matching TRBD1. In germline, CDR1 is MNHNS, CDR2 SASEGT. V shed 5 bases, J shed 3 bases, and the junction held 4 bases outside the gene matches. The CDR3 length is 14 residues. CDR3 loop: CASSSRDRDYGYTF. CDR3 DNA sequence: TGTGCCAGCAGTTCCCGGGACAGGGACTATGGCTACACCTTC.

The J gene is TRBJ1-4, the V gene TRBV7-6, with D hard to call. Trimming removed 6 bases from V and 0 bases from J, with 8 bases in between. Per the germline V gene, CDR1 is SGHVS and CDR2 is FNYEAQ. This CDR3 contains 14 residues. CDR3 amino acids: CASSLQPTNEKLFF. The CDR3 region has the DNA TGTGCCAGCAGTTTACAGCCAACTAATGAAAAACTGTTTTTT. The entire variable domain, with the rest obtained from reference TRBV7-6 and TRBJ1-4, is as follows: GAGVSQSPRYKVTKRGQDVALRCDPISGHVSLYWYRQALGQGPEFLTYFNYEAQQDKSGLPNDRFSAERPEGSISTLTIQRTEQRDSAMYRCASSLQPTNEKLFFGSGTQLSVL.

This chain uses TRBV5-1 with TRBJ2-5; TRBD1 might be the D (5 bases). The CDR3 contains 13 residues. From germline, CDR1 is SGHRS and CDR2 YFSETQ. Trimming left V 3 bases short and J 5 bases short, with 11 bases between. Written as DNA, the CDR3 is TGCGCCAGCAGCTCCCGACAGACGGAGACCCAGTACTTC. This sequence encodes CASSSRQTETQYF.

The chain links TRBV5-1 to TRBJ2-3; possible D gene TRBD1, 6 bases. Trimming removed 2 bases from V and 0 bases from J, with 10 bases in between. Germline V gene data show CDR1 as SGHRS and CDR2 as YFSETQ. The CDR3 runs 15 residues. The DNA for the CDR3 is TGCGCCAGCAGCTTACAGGGTACTAGCACAGATACGCAGTATTTT. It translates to CASSLQGTSTDTQYF.

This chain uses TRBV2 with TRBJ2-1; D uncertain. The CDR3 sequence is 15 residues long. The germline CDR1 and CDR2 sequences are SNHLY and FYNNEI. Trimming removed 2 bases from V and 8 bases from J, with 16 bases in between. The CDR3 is CASSENRPPVHEQFF. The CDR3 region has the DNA TGTGCCAGCAGTGAAAACCGGCCTCCGGTACATGAGCAGTTCTTC.

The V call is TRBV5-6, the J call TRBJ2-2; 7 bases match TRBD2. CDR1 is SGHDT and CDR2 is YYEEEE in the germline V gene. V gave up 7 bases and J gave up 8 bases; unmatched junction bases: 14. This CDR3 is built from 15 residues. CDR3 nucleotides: TGTGCCAGCCACGGACTAACGGGGGGAGCGGGGGAGCTGTTTTTT. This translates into CASHGLTGGAGELFF.

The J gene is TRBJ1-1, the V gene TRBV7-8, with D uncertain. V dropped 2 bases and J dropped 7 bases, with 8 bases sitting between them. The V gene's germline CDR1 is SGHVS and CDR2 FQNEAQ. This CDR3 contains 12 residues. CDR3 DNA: TGTGCCAGCAGCTTAAGGTCCAGTGAAGCTTTCTTT. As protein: CASSLRSSEAFF.

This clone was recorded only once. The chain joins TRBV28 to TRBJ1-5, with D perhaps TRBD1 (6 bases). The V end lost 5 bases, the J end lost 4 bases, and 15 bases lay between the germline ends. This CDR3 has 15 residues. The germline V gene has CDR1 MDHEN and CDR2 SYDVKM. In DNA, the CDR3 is TGTGCCAGCAGTACACAGGGATTGGGGAATCAGCCCCAGCATTTT. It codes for CASSTQGLGNQPQHF.

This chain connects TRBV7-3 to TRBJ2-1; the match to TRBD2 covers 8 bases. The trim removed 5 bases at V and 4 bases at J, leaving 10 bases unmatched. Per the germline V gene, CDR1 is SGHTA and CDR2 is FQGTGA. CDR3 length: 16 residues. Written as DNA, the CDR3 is TGTGCCAGCAGCCCGGGGAGCGGGGGATTATACAATGAGCAGTTCTTC. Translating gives CASSPGSGGLYNEQFF.